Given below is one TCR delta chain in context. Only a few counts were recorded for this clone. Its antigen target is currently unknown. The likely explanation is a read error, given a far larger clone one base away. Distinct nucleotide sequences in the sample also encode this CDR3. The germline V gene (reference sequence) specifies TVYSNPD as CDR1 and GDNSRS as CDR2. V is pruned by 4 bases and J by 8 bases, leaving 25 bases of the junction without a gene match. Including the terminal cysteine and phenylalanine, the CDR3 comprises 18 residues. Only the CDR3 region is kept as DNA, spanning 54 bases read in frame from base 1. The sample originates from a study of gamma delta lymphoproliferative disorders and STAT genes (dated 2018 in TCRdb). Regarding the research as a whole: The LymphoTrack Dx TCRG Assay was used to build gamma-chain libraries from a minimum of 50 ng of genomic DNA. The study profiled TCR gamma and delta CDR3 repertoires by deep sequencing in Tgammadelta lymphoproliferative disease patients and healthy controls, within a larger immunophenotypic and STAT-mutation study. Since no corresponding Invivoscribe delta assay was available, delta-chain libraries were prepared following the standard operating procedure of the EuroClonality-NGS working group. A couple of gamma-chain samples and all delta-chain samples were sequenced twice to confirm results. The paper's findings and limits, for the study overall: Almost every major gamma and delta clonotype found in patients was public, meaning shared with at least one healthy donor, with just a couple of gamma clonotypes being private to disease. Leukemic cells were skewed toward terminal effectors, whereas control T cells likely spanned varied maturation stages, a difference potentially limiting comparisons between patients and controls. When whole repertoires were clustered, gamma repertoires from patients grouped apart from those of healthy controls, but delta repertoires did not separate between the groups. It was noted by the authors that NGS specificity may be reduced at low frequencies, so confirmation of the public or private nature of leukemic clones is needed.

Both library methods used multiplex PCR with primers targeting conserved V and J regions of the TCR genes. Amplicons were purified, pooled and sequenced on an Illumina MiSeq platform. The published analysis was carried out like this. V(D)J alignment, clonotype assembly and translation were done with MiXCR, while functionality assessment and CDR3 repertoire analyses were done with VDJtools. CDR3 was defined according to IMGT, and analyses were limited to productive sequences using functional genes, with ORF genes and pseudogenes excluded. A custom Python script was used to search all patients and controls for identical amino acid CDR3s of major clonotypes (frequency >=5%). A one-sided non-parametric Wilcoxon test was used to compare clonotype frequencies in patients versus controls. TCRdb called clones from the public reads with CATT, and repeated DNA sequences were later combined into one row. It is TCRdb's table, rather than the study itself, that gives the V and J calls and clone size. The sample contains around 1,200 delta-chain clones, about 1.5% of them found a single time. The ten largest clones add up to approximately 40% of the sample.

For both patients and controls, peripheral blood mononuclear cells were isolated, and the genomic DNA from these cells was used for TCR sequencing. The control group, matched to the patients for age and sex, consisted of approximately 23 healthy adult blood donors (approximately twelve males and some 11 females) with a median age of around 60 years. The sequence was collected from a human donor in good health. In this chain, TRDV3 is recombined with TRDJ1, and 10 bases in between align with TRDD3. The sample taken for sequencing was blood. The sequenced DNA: TGTGCCTGGTCCATTCCCCTACTGGGGGATGATCTTAACGACAAACTCATCTTT. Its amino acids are CAWSIPLLGDDLNDKLIF.